The rows below give T cell receptor beta chains drawn from one sample of a study of T cells and Merkel cell carcinoma outcomes. TCRdb keeps only in-frame clones here, not all; method: immunoSEQ multiplex PCR. The sample holds about 15,000 clones, 75% to 90% seen once. The sequenced material came from tumor tissue from Merkel cell carcinoma. These receptors came from a human donor with Merkel cell carcinoma. The CDR3 runs from the conserved cysteine through the conserved F or W. Fields, in order: J gene, V gene, CDR3 protein.

J: TRBJ2-1; V: TRBV7-2; CDR3: CASSLTTGVYNEQFF
J: TRBJ2-1; V: TRBV4-1; CDR3: CASSHGGGRAHEQFF
J: TRBJ2-5; V: TRBV4-1; CDR3: CASSPGIQETQYF
J: TRBJ2-1; V: TRBV7-6; CDR3: CASSFSSSREQFF
J: TRBJ1-1; V: TRBV5-5; CDR3: CASSFQGNLNTEAFF
J: TRBJ2-2; V: TRBV18; CDR3: CASRGTSRTGELFF
J: TRBJ2-1; V: TRBV19; CDR3: CASSPTAGDSYNEQFF
J: TRBJ1-4; V: TRBV6-1; CDR3: CASSDYMSGDEKLFF
J: TRBJ1-1; V: TRBV2; CDR3: CASDENTEAFF
J: TRBJ2-7; V: TRBV29-1; CDR3: CSVEGRFAEEQYF
J: TRBJ2-7; V: TRBV30; CDR3: CAWKRGLVGGRLSYEQYF
J: TRBJ1-1; V: TRBV29-1; CDR3: CSGLQGRTEAFF
J: TRBJ2-3; V: TRBV6-6; CDR3: CASSYSGAGTDTQYF
J: TRBJ2-2; V: TRBV5-1; CDR3: CASSFSWGMNTGELFF
J: TRBJ1-5; V: TRBV5-1; CDR3: CASSPDSQNQPQHF
J: TRBJ2-2; V: TRBV18; CDR3: CASSSVGAGELFF
J: TRBJ1-1; V: TRBV7-2; CDR3: CASRGQGFTEAFF
J: TRBJ2-1; V: TRBV2; CDR3: CASRGSGVHFNNEQFF
J: TRBJ2-7; V: TRBV7-2; CDR3: CASSFASAGAGEQYF
J: TRBJ2-1; V: TRBV21-1; CDR3: CASSKRQYSLGNNEQFF
J: TRBJ2-1; V: TRBV10-1; CDR3: CASSESSPRGEQFF
J: TRBJ1-1; V: TRBV5-5; CDR3: CASSSIGRPNTEAFF
J: TRBJ1-5; V: TRBV18; CDR3: CASSPGTGAGNQPQHF
J: TRBJ1-3; V: TRBV18; CDR3: CASSPQIGQPGNTIYF
J: TRBJ1-1; V: TRBV7-8; CDR3: CASTPHDWGADTEAFF
J: TRBJ2-1; V: TRBV10-3; CDR3: CAIGGTSGATYNEQFF
J: TRBJ2-2; V: TRBV5-4; CDR3: CASSDRTSGGVGSGELFF
J: TRBJ1-2; V: TRBV19; CDR3: CASSIQFLGVYGYTF
J: TRBJ1-1; V: TRBV30; CDR3: CAWSVRWEPENTEAFF
J: TRBJ2-3; V: TRBV5-1; CDR3: CASSLTGGVADTQYF
J: TRBJ2-3; V: TRBV4-1; CDR3: CASSQTGQGGRDTQYF
J: TRBJ2-5; V: TRBV6-1; CDR3: CASSMTRQETQYF
J: TRBJ1-2; V: TRBV4-2; CDR3: CASSRPGRSNYGYTF
J: TRBJ2-7; V: TRBV9; CDR3: CASSVAVFSYEQYF
J: TRBJ1-1; V: TRBV5-1; CDR3: CASSLWGSTEAFF
J: TRBJ1-2; V: TRBV5-8; CDR3: CASSLEEGATF
J: TRBJ1-1; V: TRBV28; CDR3: CASSLASPSSWAFF
J: TRBJ2-7; V: TRBV5-8; CDR3: CASRRMGTYEQYF
J: TRBJ1-2; V: TRBV2; CDR3: CASSEGQANYGYTF
J: TRBJ2-5; V: TRBV5-1; CDR3: CASSLKQETQYF
J: TRBJ1-2; V: TRBV4-1; CDR3: CASSQAGGEHYGYTF
J: TRBJ2-1; V: TRBV29-1; CDR3: CSVPHGTSLDEQFF